This T cell receptor (beta chain) was sequenced for a study of shared T cell receptors in the human thymus. With 1 base clipped from V and 4 bases from J, the junction kept 9 bases outside the gene matches. Per the germline V gene, CDR1 is MGHDK and CDR2 is SYGVNS. CDR3 length: 16 residues. TCRdb's copy holds only in-frame clones and misses some; the assay was immunoSEQ multiplex PCR. The data contain more than 550,000 clones, over 75% of them singletons. Separately, the same data were catalogued under a study of human thymus T cells. That investigation notes: Thymic resections from corrective heart surgery supplied the tissue.

The chain combines TRBV25-1 with TRBJ1-1; 7 nucleotides agree with TRBD1. The sample consisted of thymocytes. The source of this sequence is a boy younger than two with a congenital heart defect. The CDR3: CASSESAGGRSTEAFF. The CDR3 DNA sequence: TGTGCCAGCAGTGAATCTGCAGGGGGAAGGAGCACTGAAGCTTTCTTT.